This entry lists 9 T cell receptor beta chains sequenced from one sample in a study of T cell changes during pregnancy in multiple sclerosis (dated by TCRdb to the late 2010s). The library was prepared using the immunoSEQ multiplex PCR assay. TCRdb's version of the immuneACCESS table is confined to in-frame rearrangements and falls short of the full clone set. An unresolved V gene accounts for under half of the shortfall where checked; the remainder is of unknown origin. The sample contains roughly 80,000 clones, about 89% of them found a single time. In total, the top ten clones hold 1.5% to 2% of the sample. This material consisted of peripheral blood, taken before pregnancy. These receptors originate from a female donor with multiple sclerosis, enrolled in a pregnancy study.

V is TRBV2 and J is TRBJ1-2; a possible D gene is TRBD1 (5 bases). The CDR3 totals 13 residues. CDR1 is SNHLY and CDR2 is FYNNEI in the germline V gene. V lost 1 base and J 4 bases, leaving 7 bases between the germline ends. The DNA for the CDR3 is TGTGCCAGCAGTGAAGTGCAGGGCTATGGCTACACCTTC. This translates into CASSEVQGYGYTF.

The chain joins TRBV19 to TRBJ2-7; a weak D match, TRBD2 (6 bases). CDR3 length equals 14 residues. The germline V gene encodes CDR1 LNHDA and CDR2 SQIVND (reference sequence). V lost 4 bases and J lost 4, with 14 bases in between. CDR3 sequence reads: CASSTSRGGYEQYF. As DNA, the CDR3 is TGTGCCAGTAGTACCTCTCGGGGAGGTTACGAGCAGTACTTC.

The chain recombines TRBV19 with TRBJ2-5, with a possible D match to TRBD2 (6 bases). CDR3 size: 13 residues. In germline, CDR1 is LNHDA, CDR2 SQIVND (reference sequence). V lost 11 bases to trimming and J lost 5 bases, with 18 bases between them. In DNA, the CDR3 is TGTGCCGTGAGGGCGGGGACTCGGGAGACCCAGTACTTC. Translated: CAVRAGTRETQYF.

The chain employs TRBV11-2 and TRBJ2-4; D gene ambiguous. Germline assignment: CDR1 SGHAT and CDR2 FQNNGV. The CDR3 contains 14 residues. V lost 4 bases and J 0 bases, leaving 7 bases between the germline ends. CDR3 in amino acids: CASSSQLAKNIQYF. The CDR3 DNA sequence: TGTGCCAGCAGCTCACAGCTAGCCAAAAACATTCAGTACTTC.

The chain links TRBV7-2 to TRBJ2-7, with 7 bases matching TRBD1. Losses at the gene ends were 1 base for V and 2 bases for J; bases not matched to a gene: 11. CDR3 size: 17 residues. Germline CDR1 is SGHTA and CDR2 is FQGNSA. CDR3: CASSLGFGRGLAYEQYF. The CDR3 region has the DNA TGTGCCAGCAGCTTAGGTTTCGGCAGGGGGTTAGCCTACGAGCAGTACTTC.

The chain recombines TRBV9 with TRBJ1-3; no reliable D call. Germline V CDR1 and CDR2: SGDLS, YYNGEE. CDR3 length equals 17 residues. With 0 bases removed from V and 0 bases from J, the gap between germline ends came to 13 bases. CDR3 nucleotides: TGTGCCAGCAGCGTAGACTTTGGGCCCCTCTCTGGAAACACCATATATTTT. Translation: CASSVDFGPLSGNTIYF.

This rearrangement joins TRBV4-3 to TRBJ2-5; 9 positions agree with TRBD1. J was trimmed by 9 bases and V by 3 bases; bases with no gene match: 8. The length of the CDR3 is 14 residues. CDR1 is LGHNA and CDR2 is YSLEER in the germline V gene. In nucleotides, the CDR3 is TGCGCCAGCAGCCAGACCGGGACAGGGTGGGCCCAGTACTTC. This codes for CASSQTGTGWAQYF.

Concerning this clone itself: The junction does not match germline at one end; this may be a read error. The chain links TRBV4-1 to TRBJ1-4; 7 nucleotides match TRBD1. CDR1 is MGHRA, CDR2 YSYEKL, per germline. This CDR3 comprises 14 residues. The CDR3 region is CASSPREFGGQIYF. CDR3 coding DNA: TGCGCCAGCAGCCCCAGGGAATTTGGGGGACAGATTTATTTT.

The V and J genes are TRBV5-6 and TRBJ1-2; D may be TRBD1 (5 bases). The CDR3 is 13 residues long. Germline-derived CDR1 and CDR2 are SGHDT and YYEEEE. Between the trimmed V and J ends, which lost 0 bases and 8 bases, there was a span of 11 bases. CDR3 DNA: TGTGCCAGCAGCTTGGCAGGAGGGGCAGGCTACACCTTC. Protein product: CASSLAGGAGYTF.